This T cell receptor beta chain emerged from a study of blood T cell repertoires in COVID-19. Measured with immunoSEQ multiplex PCR; TCRdb has only the in-frame clones, and not every one. The sample records more than 110,000 clones, approximately 87% being singletons. This clone has only a few counts. CDR1 and CDR2 from the germline V gene are SNHLY and FYNNEI. After removal of 11 bases from V and 4 bases from J, the junction contained 8 bases not matched to a gene. The CDR3 has 13 residues. This TCR came from a human donor in a cohort sampled during active COVID-19. Sequences were obtained from peripheral blood. J is TRBJ1-5 and V is TRBV2, with 7 nucleotides matching TRBD1. DNA of the CDR3: TGTGCCCTGGGGCGGGACAGTAATCAGCCCCAGCATTTT. This codes for CALGRDSNQPQHF. The variable domain in full, with the rest retrieved from reference TRBV2 and TRBJ1-5, is EPEVTQTPSHQVTQMGQEVILRCVPISNHLYFYWYRQILGQKVEFLVSFYNNEISEKSEIFDDQFSVERPDGSNFTLKIRSTKLEDSAMYFCALGRDSNQPQHFGDGTRLSIL.